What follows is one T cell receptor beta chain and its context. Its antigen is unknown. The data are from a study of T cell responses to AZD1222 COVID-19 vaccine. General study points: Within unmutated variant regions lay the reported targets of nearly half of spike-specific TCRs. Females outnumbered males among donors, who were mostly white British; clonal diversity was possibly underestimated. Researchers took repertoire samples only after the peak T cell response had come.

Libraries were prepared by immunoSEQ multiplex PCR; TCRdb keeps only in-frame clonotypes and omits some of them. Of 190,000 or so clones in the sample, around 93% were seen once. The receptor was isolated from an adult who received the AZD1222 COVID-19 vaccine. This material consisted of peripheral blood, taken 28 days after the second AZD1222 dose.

CDR3 nucleotide sequence: TGTGCCAGGATTCGCAGGGCGAACACTGAAGCTTTCTTT. Amino acids: CARIRRANTEAFF. V and J are TRBV3-1 (or the pseudogene TRBV3-2) and TRBJ1-1; maybe TRBD1 (5 bases). The CDR3 is 13 amino acids. The V gene's germline CDR1 is LGHDT and CDR2 YNNKEL (reference sequence). Trimming took 9 bases from V and 1 from J, leaving 12 bases between them.